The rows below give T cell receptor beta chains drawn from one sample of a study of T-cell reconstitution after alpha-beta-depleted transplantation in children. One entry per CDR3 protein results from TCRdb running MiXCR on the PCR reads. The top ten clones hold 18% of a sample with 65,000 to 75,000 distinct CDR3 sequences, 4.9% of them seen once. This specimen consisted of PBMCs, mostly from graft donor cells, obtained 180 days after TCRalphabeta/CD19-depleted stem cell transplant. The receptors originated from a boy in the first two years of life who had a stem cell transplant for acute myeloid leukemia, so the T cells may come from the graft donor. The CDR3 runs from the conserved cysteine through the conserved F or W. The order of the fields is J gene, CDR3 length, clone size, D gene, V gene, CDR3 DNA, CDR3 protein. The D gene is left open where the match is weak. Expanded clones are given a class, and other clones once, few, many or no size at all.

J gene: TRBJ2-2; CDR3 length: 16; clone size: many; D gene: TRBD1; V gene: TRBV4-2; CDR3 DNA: TGTGCCAGCAGCCAAGCGGACAGGGGAGCGACCGGGGAGCTGTTTTTT; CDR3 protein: CASSQADRGATGELFF
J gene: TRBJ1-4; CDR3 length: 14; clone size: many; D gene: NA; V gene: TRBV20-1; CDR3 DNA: TGCAGTGCTAGGAAGGGAGCAACTAATGAAAAACTGTTTTTT; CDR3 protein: CSARKGATNEKLFF
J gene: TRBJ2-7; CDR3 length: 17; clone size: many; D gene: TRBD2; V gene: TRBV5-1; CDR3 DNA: TGCGCCAGCAGCTTGGTCAGCGGGGGTAGTGTTTACTACGAGCAGTACTTC; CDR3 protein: CASSLVSGGSVYYEQYF
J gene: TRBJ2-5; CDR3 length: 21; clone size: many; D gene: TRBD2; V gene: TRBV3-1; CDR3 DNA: TGTGCCAGCAGCCAAGGCACTATAACTAGCGGGGGGGCCGAATTTAGAGAGACCCAGTACTTC; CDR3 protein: CASSQGTITSGGAEFRETQYF
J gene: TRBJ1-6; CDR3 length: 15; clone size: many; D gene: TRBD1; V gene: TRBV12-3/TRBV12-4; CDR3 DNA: TGTGCCAGCAGTCCGGACAGGGTCGGGAATTCACCCCTCCACTTT; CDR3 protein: CASSPDRVGNSPLHF
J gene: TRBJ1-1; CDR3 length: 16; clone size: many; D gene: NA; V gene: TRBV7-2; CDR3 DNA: TGTGCCAGCAGCTTAGCCGGGTTCGGTGGTTTGACTGAAGCTTTCTTT; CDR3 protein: CASSLAGFGGLTEAFF
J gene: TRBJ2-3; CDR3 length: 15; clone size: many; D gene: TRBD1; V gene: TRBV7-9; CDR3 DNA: TGTGCCAGCAGCTACCACGGGACAGGGACGAGAACGCAGTATTTT; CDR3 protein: CASSYHGTGTRTQYF
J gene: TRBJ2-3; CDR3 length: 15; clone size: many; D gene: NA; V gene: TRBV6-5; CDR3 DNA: TGTGCCAGCAGCACGGGGGTATACCCCACAGATACGCAGTATTTT; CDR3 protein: CASSTGVYPTDTQYF
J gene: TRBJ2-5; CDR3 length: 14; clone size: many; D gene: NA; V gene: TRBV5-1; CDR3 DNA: TGCGCCAGCAGCCCCGCTAGCACCGGGGAGACCCAGTACTTC; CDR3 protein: CASSPASTGETQYF
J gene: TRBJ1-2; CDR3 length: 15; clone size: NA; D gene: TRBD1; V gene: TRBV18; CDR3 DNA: TGTGCCAGCTCACCATTGGACAGGATTATCTATGGCTACACCTTC; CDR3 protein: CASSPLDRIIYGYTF
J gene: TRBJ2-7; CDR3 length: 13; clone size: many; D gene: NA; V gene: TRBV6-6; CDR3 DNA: TGTGCCAGCAGTTCCGACACAGCCTACGAGCAGTACTTC; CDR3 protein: CASSSDTAYEQYF
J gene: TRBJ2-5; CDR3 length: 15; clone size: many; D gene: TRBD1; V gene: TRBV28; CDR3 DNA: TGTGCCAGCAGTTTCCTGACAGGGGGCGAAGAGACCCAGTACTTC; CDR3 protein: CASSFLTGGEETQYF
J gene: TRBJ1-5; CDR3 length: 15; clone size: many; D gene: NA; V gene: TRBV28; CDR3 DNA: TGTGCCAGCAGCTTGGACGGGTTGAACAATCAGCCCCAGCATTTT; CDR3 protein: CASSLDGLNNQPQHF
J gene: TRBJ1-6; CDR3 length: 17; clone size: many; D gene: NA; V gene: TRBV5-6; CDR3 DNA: TGTGCCAGCAGCTTGGTGGCCACCCTCCCCGGTAATTCACCCCTCCACTTT; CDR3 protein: CASSLVATLPGNSPLHF
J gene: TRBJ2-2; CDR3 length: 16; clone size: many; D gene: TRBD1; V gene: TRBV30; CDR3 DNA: TGTGCCTGGAATTTTGGGACCGACAGGGATACCGGGGAGCTGTTTTTT; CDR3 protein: CAWNFGTDRDTGELFF
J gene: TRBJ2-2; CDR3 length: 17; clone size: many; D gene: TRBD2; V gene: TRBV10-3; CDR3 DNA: TGTGCCATCAGTGAGTCGATGGCGGGAGGCCCCACCGGGGAGCTGTTTTTT; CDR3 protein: CAISESMAGGPTGELFF
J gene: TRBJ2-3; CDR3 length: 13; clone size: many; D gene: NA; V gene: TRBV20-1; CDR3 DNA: TGCAGTGCTAGCAGACAGTTCACAGATACGCAGTATTTT; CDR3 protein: CSASRQFTDTQYF